The clone carrying this TCR beta chain was recorded many times. As yet, its antigen is unknown. Making use of molecular barcodes, quantitative 5'-RACE generated TCR beta libraries. TCRdb reprocessed the 5' RACE reads via MiXCR and lists one record per CDR3 protein. The data show about 500,000 distinct CDR3 sequences, roughly 5.3% seen once. This specimen belongs to a study of CD8 T cells in ankylosing spondylitis. Study-wide results and limits: The clones that were linked to disease were reported to be significantly enriched in matched synovial fluid samples from ankylosing spondylitis patients. Among TCR beta sequences, a motif of eight highly homologous variants appeared characteristic of ankylosing spondylitis blood.

This TCR derives from a male donor with ankylosing spondylitis. Sample: blood, either unsorted or a sorted T cell fraction (not recorded which).

CDR3 DNA sequence: TGTGCCAGCAGCTACGACAGAGCTAATGAAAAACTGTTTTTT. It specifies CASSYDRANEKLFF. The chain employs TRBV6-5 and TRBJ1-4, with D tentatively TRBD1 (5 bases). CDR3 length: 14 amino acids. The V end was cut by 6 bases, the J end by 3 bases, with 11 bases between. Germline V gives CDR1 MNHEY, CDR2 SVGAGI.